This TCR beta chain was retrieved from a study of human T cells and chemical hapten exposure. The time point denotes: pre-sensitization, week 0. Treatment given: therapeutic diphenylcyclopropenone sensitization with weekly scalp DPC. Individual cDNA molecules received unique molecular identifiers in the library. TCRdb reprocessed the RACE reads with MiXCR, giving one entry per CDR3 protein. This sample has 250,000 or so distinct CDR3 sequences; approximately 8.6% occur once, and the top ten carry about 2.5%. This CDR3 has 14 residues. J gave up 1 base and V 3 bases, and 2 bases lay outside the gene matches. The germline CDR1 and CDR2 sequences are MGHRA and YSYEKL.

V and J are TRBV4-1 and TRBJ1-1; 7 positions agree with TRBD1. The input for sequencing was whole blood, taken in connection with sensitization to the hapten diphenylcyclopropenone (DPC). The TCR originated in a woman aged 35 to 49 with alopecia areata. Some clones in this sample may be carry-over from other donors' samples. The CDR3 sequence is CASSHDRANTEAFF. As DNA, the CDR3 is TGCGCCAGCAGCCATGACAGGGCGAACACTGAAGCTTTCTTT.